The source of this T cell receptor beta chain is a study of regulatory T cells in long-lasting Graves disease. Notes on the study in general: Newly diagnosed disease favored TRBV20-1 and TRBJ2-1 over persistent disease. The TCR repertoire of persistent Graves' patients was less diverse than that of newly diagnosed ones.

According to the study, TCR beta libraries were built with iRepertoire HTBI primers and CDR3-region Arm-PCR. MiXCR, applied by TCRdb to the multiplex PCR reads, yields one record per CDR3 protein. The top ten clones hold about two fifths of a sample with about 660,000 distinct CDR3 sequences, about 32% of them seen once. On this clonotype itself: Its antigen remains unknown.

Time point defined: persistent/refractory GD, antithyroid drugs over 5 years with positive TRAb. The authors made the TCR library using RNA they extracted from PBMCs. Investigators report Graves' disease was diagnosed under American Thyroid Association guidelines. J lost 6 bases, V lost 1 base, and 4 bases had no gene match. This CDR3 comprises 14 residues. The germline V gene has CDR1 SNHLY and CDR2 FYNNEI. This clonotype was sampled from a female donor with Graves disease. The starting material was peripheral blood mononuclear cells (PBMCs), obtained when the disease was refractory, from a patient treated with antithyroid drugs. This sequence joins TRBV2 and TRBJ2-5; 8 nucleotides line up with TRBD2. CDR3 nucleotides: TGTGCCAGCAGTGAAGACAGCGGGGGAAAGACCCAGTACTTC. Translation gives CASSEDSGGKTQYF.